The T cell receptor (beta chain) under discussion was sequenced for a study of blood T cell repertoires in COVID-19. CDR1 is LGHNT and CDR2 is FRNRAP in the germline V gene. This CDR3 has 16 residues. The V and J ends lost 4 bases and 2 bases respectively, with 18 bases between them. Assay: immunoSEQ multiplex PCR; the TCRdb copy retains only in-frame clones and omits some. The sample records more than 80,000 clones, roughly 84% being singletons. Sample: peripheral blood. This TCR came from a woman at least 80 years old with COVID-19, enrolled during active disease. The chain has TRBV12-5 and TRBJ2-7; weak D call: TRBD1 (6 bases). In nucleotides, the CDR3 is TGTGCTAGTGGTTACCTCTCCGGGGCAGGGGCCTACGAGCAGTACTTC. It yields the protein CASGYLSGAGAYEQYF.